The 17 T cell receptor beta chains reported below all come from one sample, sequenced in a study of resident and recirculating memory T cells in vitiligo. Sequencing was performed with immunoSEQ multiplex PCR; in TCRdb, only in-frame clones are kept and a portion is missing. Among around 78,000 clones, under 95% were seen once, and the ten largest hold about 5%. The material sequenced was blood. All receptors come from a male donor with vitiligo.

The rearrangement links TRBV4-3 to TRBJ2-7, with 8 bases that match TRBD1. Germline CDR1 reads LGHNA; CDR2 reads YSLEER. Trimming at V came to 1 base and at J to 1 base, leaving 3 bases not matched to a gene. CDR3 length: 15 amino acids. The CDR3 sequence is CASSQGQGISYEQYF. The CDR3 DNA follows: TGCGCCAGCAGCCAAGGACAGGGGATTTCCTACGAGCAGTACTTC.

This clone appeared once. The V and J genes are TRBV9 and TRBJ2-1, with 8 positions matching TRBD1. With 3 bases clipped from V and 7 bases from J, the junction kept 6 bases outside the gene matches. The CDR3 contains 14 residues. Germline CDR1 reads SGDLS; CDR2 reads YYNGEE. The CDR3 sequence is CASSGQGNWNEQFF. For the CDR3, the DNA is TGTGCCAGCAGCGGACAGGGGAATTGGAATGAGCAGTTCTTC.

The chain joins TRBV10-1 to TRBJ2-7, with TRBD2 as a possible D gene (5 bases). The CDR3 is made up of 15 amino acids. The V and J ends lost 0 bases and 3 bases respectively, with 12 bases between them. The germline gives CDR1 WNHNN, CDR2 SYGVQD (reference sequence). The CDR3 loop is CASSESSASIYEQYF. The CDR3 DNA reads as TGCGCCAGCAGTGAGTCGAGTGCTAGCATCTACGAGCAGTACTTC.

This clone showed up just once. The CDR3 sequence is CASRSGTGSYQPQHF. In DNA, the CDR3 is TGTGCCAGCAGAAGCGGGACAGGGTCGTATCAGCCCCAGCATTTT. The gene calls are TRBV6-1 and TRBJ1-5, with 9 bases that match TRBD1. The germline gives CDR1 MNHNS, CDR2 SASEGT. The V gene end was trimmed by 6 bases and the J gene end by 5 bases; junction bases not matched to a gene: 8. This CDR3 contains 15 residues.

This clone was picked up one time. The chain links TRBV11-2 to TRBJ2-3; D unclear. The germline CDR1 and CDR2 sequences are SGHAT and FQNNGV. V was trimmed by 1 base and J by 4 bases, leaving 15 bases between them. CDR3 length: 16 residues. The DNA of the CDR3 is TGTGCCAGCAGCTTAGGACTGGCACTCGTTGCAGATACGCAGTATTTT. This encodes CASSLGLALVADTQYF.

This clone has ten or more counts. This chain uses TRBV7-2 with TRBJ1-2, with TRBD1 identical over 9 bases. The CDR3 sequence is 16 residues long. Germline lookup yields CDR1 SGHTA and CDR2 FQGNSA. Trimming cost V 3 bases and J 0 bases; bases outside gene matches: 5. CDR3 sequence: CASSFVTGGANYGYTF. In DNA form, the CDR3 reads TGTGCCAGCAGCTTTGTGACAGGGGGGGCTAACTATGGCTACACCTTC.

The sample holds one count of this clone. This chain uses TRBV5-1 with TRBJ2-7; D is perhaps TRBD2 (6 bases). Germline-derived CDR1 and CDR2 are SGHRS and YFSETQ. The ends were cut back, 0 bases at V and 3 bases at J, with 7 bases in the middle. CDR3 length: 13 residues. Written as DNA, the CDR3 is TGCGCCAGCAGCTTGGACGGGAGCTACGAGCAGTACTTC. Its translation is CASSLDGSYEQYF.

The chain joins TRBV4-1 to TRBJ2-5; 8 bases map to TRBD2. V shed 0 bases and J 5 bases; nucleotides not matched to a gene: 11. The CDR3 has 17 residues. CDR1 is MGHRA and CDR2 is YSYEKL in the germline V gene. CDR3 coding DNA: TGCGCCAGCAGCCAAGATGGGGCGGGACTAGATCCGGAGACCCAGTACTTC. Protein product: CASSQDGAGLDPETQYF.

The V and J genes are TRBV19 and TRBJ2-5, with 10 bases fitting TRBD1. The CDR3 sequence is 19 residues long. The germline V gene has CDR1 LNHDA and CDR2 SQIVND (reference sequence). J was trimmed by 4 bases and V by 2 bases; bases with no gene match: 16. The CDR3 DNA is TGTGCCAGTAGTATAAATGGAATATATCGGACAGGGGGTATAGAGACCCAGTACTTC. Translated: CASSINGIYRTGGIETQYF.

The CDR3 DNA reads as TGTGCCAGCAGCTTGATAGGGGTTGATGAAAAACTGTTTTTT. It codes for CASSLIGVDEKLFF. V is TRBV5-5 and J is TRBJ1-4; D may be TRBD1 (5 bases). This CDR3 spans 14 amino acids. With 1 base removed from V and 6 bases from J, the gap between germline ends came to 10 bases. Germline loops: CDR1 SGHKS, CDR2 YYEKEE (reference sequence).

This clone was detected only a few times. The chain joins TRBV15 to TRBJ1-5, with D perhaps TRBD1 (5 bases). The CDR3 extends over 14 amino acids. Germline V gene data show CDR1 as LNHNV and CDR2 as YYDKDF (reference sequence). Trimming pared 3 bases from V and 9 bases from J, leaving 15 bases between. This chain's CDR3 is CATSRGTQGRPQHF. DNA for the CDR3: TGTGCCACCAGCAGGGGGACTCAGGGACGGCCCCAGCATTTT.

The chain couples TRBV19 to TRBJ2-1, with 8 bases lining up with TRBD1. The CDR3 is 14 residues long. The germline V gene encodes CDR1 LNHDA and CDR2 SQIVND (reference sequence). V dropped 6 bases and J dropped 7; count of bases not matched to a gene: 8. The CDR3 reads CASRRDRGYNEQFF. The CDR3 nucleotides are TGTGCCAGTAGGCGTGACAGGGGATATAATGAGCAGTTCTTC.

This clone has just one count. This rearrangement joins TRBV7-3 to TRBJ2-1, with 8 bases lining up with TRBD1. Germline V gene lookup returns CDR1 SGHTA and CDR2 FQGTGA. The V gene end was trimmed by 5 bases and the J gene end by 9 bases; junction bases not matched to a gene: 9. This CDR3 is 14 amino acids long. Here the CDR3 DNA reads TGTGCCAGCAGCCCGGACAGGGCATCGACTGAGCAGTTCTTC. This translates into CASSPDRASTEQFF.

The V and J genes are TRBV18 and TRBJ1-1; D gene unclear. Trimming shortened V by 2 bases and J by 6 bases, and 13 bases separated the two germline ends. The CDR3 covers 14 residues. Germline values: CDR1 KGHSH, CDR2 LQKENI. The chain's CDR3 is CASSPEPGMAEAFF. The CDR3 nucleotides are TGTGCCAGCTCACCAGAGCCAGGAATGGCTGAAGCTTTCTTT.

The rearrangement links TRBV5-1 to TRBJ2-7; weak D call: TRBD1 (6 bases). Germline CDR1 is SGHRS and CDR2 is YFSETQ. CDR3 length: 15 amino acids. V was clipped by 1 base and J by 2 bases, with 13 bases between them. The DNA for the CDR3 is TGCGCCAGCAGCTTGTTTGGACAGCTTACCTACGAGCAGTACTTC. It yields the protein CASSLFGQLTYEQYF.

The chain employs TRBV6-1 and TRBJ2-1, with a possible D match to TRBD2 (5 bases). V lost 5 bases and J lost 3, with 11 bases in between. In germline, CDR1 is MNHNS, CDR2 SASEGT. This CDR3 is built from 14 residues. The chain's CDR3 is CASSPRSGYNEQFF. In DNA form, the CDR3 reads TGTGCCAGCAGTCCCCGGAGCGGCTACAATGAGCAGTTCTTC.

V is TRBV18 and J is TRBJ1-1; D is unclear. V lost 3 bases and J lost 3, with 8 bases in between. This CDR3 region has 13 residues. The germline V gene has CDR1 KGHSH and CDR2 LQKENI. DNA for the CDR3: TGTGCCAGCTCACCGAGGCAAGACACTGAAGCTTTCTTT. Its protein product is CASSPRQDTEAFF.